A selection of T cell receptor beta chains follows, all from one sample in a study of cytomegalovirus exposure and HLA in healthy donors. Sequencing was performed with immunoSEQ multiplex PCR; in TCRdb, only in-frame clones are kept and a portion is missing. The data hold around 140,000 clones, with 80% observed a single time. The sample taken for sequencing was PBMCs. These TCRs come from a middle-aged man in good health and CMV-seronegative. Each CDR3 is given with its conserved first and last residue. The order of the fields is CDR3 length, V gene, clone size, D gene, J gene, CDR3 protein, CDR3 DNA. A D gene is named only where the DNA matches it firmly. Size is omitted from some rows. Given values are once, few, many or a class for expanded clones.

length: 16; V: TRBV7-2; size: NA; D: NA; J: TRBJ2-2; CDR3: CASSQGLAVVTGELFF; DNA: TGTGCCAGCAGCCAGGGGCTAGCGGTGGTTACCGGGGAGCTGTTTTTT
length: 13; V: TRBV6-1; size: NA; D: NA; J: TRBJ1-1; CDR3: CASNLWGGTEAFF; DNA: TGTGCCAGCAACCTTTGGGGGGGGACTGAAGCTTTCTTT
length: 15; V: TRBV5-6; size: NA; D: NA; J: TRBJ2-5; CDR3: CASIVRGGTRETQYF; DNA: TGTGCCAGCATCGTGAGGGGGGGCACCAGAGAGACCCAGTACTTC
length: 16; V: TRBV27; size: NA; D: TRBD1; J: TRBJ1-1; CDR3: CASRSGTGISNTEAFF; DNA: TGTGCCAGCAGATCCGGGACAGGGATTTCGAACACTGAAGCTTTCTTT
length: 17; V: TRBV18; size: once; D: TRBD1; J: TRBJ2-3; CDR3: CASSPRPGGRRTDTQYF; DNA: TGTGCCAGCTCACCACGGCCAGGGGGCCGTCGCACAGATACGCAGTATTTT
length: 14; V: TRBV4-3; size: NA; D: NA; J: TRBJ2-7; CDR3: CASSQDPGWYEQYF; DNA: TGCGCCAGCAGCCAAGATCCAGGGTGGTACGAGCAGTACTTC
length: 16; V: TRBV4-2; size: NA; D: TRBD1; J: TRBJ1-2; CDR3: CASRGRTGDLAYGYTF; DNA: TGTGCCAGCAGGGGACGGACAGGAGATTTGGCCTATGGCTACACCTTC
length: 13; V: TRBV10-3; size: NA; D: TRBD1; J: TRBJ1-3; CDR3: CATRGTAGNTIYF; DNA: TGTGCCACCAGGGGGACAGCTGGAAACACCATATATTTT
length: 16; V: TRBV6-1; size: NA; D: NA; J: TRBJ1-6; CDR3: CASSAPQGIVNSPLHF; DNA: TGTGCCAGCAGTGCCCCCCAGGGGATCGTGAATTCACCCCTCCACTTT
length: 14; V: TRBV11-2; size: NA; D: NA; J: TRBJ1-5; CDR3: CASSLGQINQPQHF; DNA: TGTGCCAGCAGCTTAGGGCAGATCAATCAGCCCCAGCATTTT
length: 12; V: TRBV7-2; size: NA; D: NA; J: TRBJ1-4; CDR3: CASSLYSEKLFF; DNA: TGTGCCAGCAGCTTATACAGTGAAAAACTGTTTTTT
length: 17; V: TRBV7-9; size: NA; D: TRBD1; J: TRBJ2-7; CDR3: CASSSIGTVLTSYEQYF; DNA: TGTGCCAGCAGCTCCATAGGGACAGTCCTAACCTCCTACGAGCAGTACTTC
length: 13; V: TRBV11-3; size: few; D: NA; J: TRBJ2-1; CDR3: CASSLDMSDEQFF; DNA: TGTGCCAGCAGCTTAGATATGTCTGATGAGCAGTTCTTC
length: 12; V: TRBV9; size: NA; D: NA; J: TRBJ2-5; CDR3: CASSGGGETQYF; DNA: TGTGCCAGCAGCGGTGGAGGAGAGACCCAGTACTTC
length: 18; V: TRBV4-2; size: NA; D: TRBD2; J: TRBJ2-1; CDR3: CASSQDGAGAGGANEQFF; DNA: TGTGCCAGCAGCCAAGATGGGGCAGGAGCGGGGGGCGCGAATGAGCAGTTCTTC